Listed below are T cell receptor beta chains from one sample, sequenced in a study of cytomegalovirus exposure and HLA in healthy donors. Produced via immunoSEQ multiplex PCR; TCRdb's table is partial and in-frame only. The sample yields about 160,000 clones, over 75% seen once. Sequences were obtained from PBMCs. These receptors all come from a woman aged 25-40 years in good health and CMV-seronegative. The CDR3 runs from the conserved cysteine through the conserved F or W. D genes are given only for firm matches. Rows may omit the clone size; those that give it use once, few, many or a size class.

>TRBV5-1|NA|TRBD1|TRBJ2-7
TGCGCCAGCAGCTTAGGCAGGGGGTCGTACGAGCAGTACTTC
CASSLGRGSYEQYF
>TRBV19|NA|NA|TRBJ2-5
TGTGCCAGTAACCACAGGGCAGCGCAAGAGACCCAGTACTTC
CASNHRAAQETQYF
>TRBV10-3|NA|TRBD1|TRBJ1-1
TGTGCCATCAGTGAGTCTCCGGGACAGGGGGCATCTGAAGCTTTCTTT
CAISESPGQGASEAFF
>TRBV7-8|once|NA|TRBJ1-6
TGTGCCAGCAGCTTAAGGATACAGGGTAATTCACCCCTCCACTTT
CASSLRIQGNSPLHF
>TRBV7-9|NA|NA|TRBJ1-6
TGTGCCAGCAGCTTAGGAACAGATTCACCCCTCCACTTT
CASSLGTDSPLHF
>TRBV5-1|NA|TRBD2|TRBJ2-5
TGCGCCAGCAGCTTGTTTTCAGGGAGGGAAGAGACCCAGTACTTC
CASSLFSGREETQYF
>TRBV4-1|NA|NA|TRBJ2-7
TGCGCCAGCAGCCACCGACAGGATAACTACGAGCAGTACTTC
CASSHRQDNYEQYF
>TRBV2|NA|NA|TRBJ1-1
TGTGCCAGCAGTGGTTACAGGTCCACTGAAGCTTTCTTT
CASSGYRSTEAFF
>TRBV2|NA|TRBD1|TRBJ2-7
TGTGCCAGCAGTTCGGGACAGAGCTCCTACGAGCAGTACTTC
CASSSGQSSYEQYF
>TRBV7-9|NA|NA|TRBJ2-5
TGTGCCAGCAGCCCCCCGCAAACAGGTCCAATGGGCCAAGAGACCCAGTACTTC
CASSPPQTGPMGQETQYF
>TRBV7-9|NA|TRBD2|TRBJ2-3
TGTGCCAGCAGCCCCCGGGGACTAGCGGGGCACACAGATACGCAGTATTTT
CASSPRGLAGHTDTQYF
>TRBV28|once|TRBD1|TRBJ1-2
TGTGCCAGCAGGGGTGGACAGGGGGCAAGTGGCTACACCTTC
CASRGGQGASGYTF
>TRBV19|NA|NA|TRBJ1-5
TGTGCCAGTAGTGTTACAGGGATGGGCAATCAGCCCCAGCATTTT
CASSVTGMGNQPQHF
>TRBV30|NA|NA|TRBJ2-2
TGTGCCTGGAGTGTATCAAGGGGCGTCGGGGAGCTGTTTTTT
CAWSVSRGVGELFF
>TRBV6-5|NA|NA|TRBJ1-2
TGTGCCAGCAGTGCAGGGTTGGGTGGCTATGGCTACACCTTC
CASSAGLGGYGYTF
>TRBV27|NA|NA|TRBJ1-1
TGTGCCACCAAAAACAGGGTTGATACTGAAGCTTTCTTT
CATKNRVDTEAFF
>TRBV7-2|NA|NA|TRBJ2-7
TGTGCCAGCAGCCCCCCGAATGGGGCCGAGCAGTACTTC
CASSPPNGAEQYF
>TRBV30|NA|NA|TRBJ1-1
TGTGCCTGGAGGCGTCCGTTCCCAATGAACACTGAAGCTTTCTTT
CAWRRPFPMNTEAFF
>TRBV29-1|NA|NA|TRBJ1-1
TGCAGCGTTGCCCCAGGGTCGGAAGCTTTCTTT
CSVAPGSEAFF
>TRBV7-2|NA|NA|TRBJ1-2
TGTGCCAGCAGCGTCGCTCCGGGGGGGCATTTTAAGGACTATGGCTACACCTTC
CASSVAPGGHFKDYGYTF
>TRBV21-1|NA|NA|TRBJ2-3
TGTGCCAGTCTAGCGGGCGCTGAGGGAGATACGCAGTATTTT
CASLAGAEGDTQYF
>TRBV27|NA|NA|TRBJ2-5
TGTGCCAGCAGCAGGGCAGGGGAGACCCAGTACTTC
CASSRAGETQYF
>TRBV7-8|NA|TRBD1|TRBJ1-1
TGTGCCAGCAGCCTACACAGGGGGACGAACACTGAAGCTTTCTTT
CASSLHRGTNTEAFF
>TRBV19|NA|NA|TRBJ2-2
TGTGCCAGTAGTATTTATCCCTTCCCGAACACCGGGGAGCTGTTTTTT
CASSIYPFPNTGELFF
>TRBV6-5|NA|NA|TRBJ2-4
TGTGCCAGCAGCCTACTCCTGGGGGCCGGGAACATTCAGTACTTC
CASSLLLGAGNIQYF
>TRBV5-1|NA|NA|TRBJ2-5
TGCGCCAGCAGCGGAGCTCCTCCCCAAGAGACCCAGTACTTC
CASSGAPPQETQYF
>TRBV10-3|NA|NA|TRBJ2-1
TGTGCCATCTCCTGGACGGGCGGGTCCCTCAATGAGCAGTTCTTC
CAISWTGGSLNEQFF
>TRBV14|once|NA|TRBJ1-2
TGTGCCAGCAGCCAAGAAAGCGGTCCATTCCCGCCCTATGGCTACACCTTC
CASSQESGPFPPYGYTF
>TRBV25-1|NA|NA|TRBJ1-1
TGTGCCAGCAGTGGGGGGCTATCCTACTCTGAAGCTTTCTTT
CASSGGLSYSEAFF
>TRBV7-8|few|NA|TRBJ2-7
TGTGCCAGCAGCTCTCAAGGGGGGGACTTATCCTACGAGCAGTACTTC
CASSSQGGDLSYEQYF
>TRBV29-1|NA|TRBD1|TRBJ2-3
TGCAGCGTTGAAGGAGGGACAGGGGAGGGGGGCACAGATACGCAGTATTTT
CSVEGGTGEGGTDTQYF
>TRBV6-5|NA|TRBD1|TRBJ1-4
TGTGCCAGCGCCTACAGGGGGAACGAAAAACTGTTTTTT
CASAYRGNEKLFF
>TRBV27|NA|NA|TRBJ1-1
TGTGCCAGCAGTTTATATGAGGCTACCACTGAAGCTTTCTTT
CASSLYEATTEAFF
>TRBV19|NA|NA|TRBJ2-6
TGTGCCAGCTCACGACAGGCTGGGGCCAACGTCCTGACTTTC
CASSRQAGANVLTF
>TRBV19|NA|TRBD2|TRBJ2-2
TGTGCCAGTAGTAACCGGACTAGCGGGCCCGGGGAGCTGTTTTTT
CASSNRTSGPGELFF
>TRBV10-3|NA|TRBD2|TRBJ2-7
TGTGCCACCAAACATAGCGGGGGGGCCTCCTACGAGCAGTACTTC
CATKHSGGASYEQYF
>TRBV6-1|once|NA|TRBJ1-5
TGTGCCAGCAGTGCCCTTTACGGGCCCCAGCATTTT
CASSALYGPQHF
>TRBV18|NA|TRBD2|TRBJ2-7
TGTGCCAGCTCCCCTGGGACTAGCGGGACTTACGAGCAGTACTTC
CASSPGTSGTYEQYF
>TRBV6-1|NA|TRBD1|TRBJ1-4
TGTGCCAGCAGTATAACGGGACAGGGTGAAAAACTGTTTTTT
CASSITGQGEKLFF
>TRBV6-5|NA|NA|TRBJ1-1
TGTGCCAGCAGAACGACACTTACAGTGAACACTGAAGCTTTCTTT
CASRTTLTVNTEAFF
>TRBV18|NA|NA|TRBJ2-2
TGTGCCAGCTCTTCCTTCACGGGGACAACGAACACCGGGGAGCTGTTTTTT
CASSSFTGTTNTGELFF
>TRBV5-8|NA|NA|TRBJ1-2
TGTGCCAGCACCCAGCGGGCGGGCGGCTACACCTTC
CASTQRAGGYTF
>TRBV10-3|NA|NA|TRBJ1-6
TGTGCCACCGCCCCGGGGGGATCACCCCTCCACTTT
CATAPGGSPLHF
>TRBV5-5|NA|NA|TRBJ2-3
TGTGCCAGCAGCACCTATAGAGCAGATACGCAGTATTTT
CASSTYRADTQYF
>TRBV5-1|NA|NA|TRBJ1-3
TGCGCCAGCAGCTCCCAGGACAGCAGCTCTGGAAACACCATATATTTT
CASSSQDSSSGNTIYF
>TRBV7-6|NA|TRBD1|TRBJ1-5
TGTGCCAGCAGCCGAGACAGGGATGGATCAGAACCCCAGCATTTT
CASSRDRDGSEPQHF
>TRBV5-4|NA|TRBD2|TRBJ2-3
TGTGCCAGCAAACGGACTAGCCCCACAGATACGCAGTATTTT
CASKRTSPTDTQYF
>TRBV9|NA|TRBD2|TRBJ2-3
TGTGCCAGCAGCGTCCGGGGGGGCCGGGCAGATACGCAGTATTTT
CASSVRGGRADTQYF
>TRBV19|NA|TRBD1|TRBJ1-5
TGTGCCAGTAACCGGGACAGGGAAGGGAATAGCAATCAGCCCCAGCATTTT
CASNRDREGNSNQPQHF
>TRBV5-1|NA|NA|TRBJ1-5
TGCGCCAGCAGCTTCGACAGTAGTCGCAATCAGCCCCAGCATTTT
CASSFDSSRNQPQHF
>TRBV29-1|NA|NA|TRBJ1-4
TGCAGCGTTGAACTGGGCCCCCTTCGTGAAAAACTGTTTTTT
CSVELGPLREKLFF
>TRBV28|NA|TRBD1|TRBJ1-6
TGTGCCAGCAGTTTAGGGGGACAGAGTAATTCACCCCTCCACTTT
CASSLGGQSNSPLHF
>TRBV5-1|NA|TRBD2|TRBJ2-6
TGCGCCAGCAGCCAGAGCGGGGGTTCTGGGGCCAACGTCCTGACTTTC
CASSQSGGSGANVLTF
>TRBV30|NA|TRBD1|TRBJ1-4
TGTGCCTGGAGTCCCCAACCGACAGGGCCCGGCTTTGAGGAAAAACTGTTTTTT
CAWSPQPTGPGFEEKLFF
>TRBV5-1|NA|NA|TRBJ2-7
TGCGCCAGCAGCTTGGCGGACTCCCCCGGGGAGCAGTACTTC
CASSLADSPGEQYF